Below are 3 T cell receptor beta chains sequenced from a single sample in a study of long-term antiretroviral therapy in people with HIV. At the survey level, the v3.0 immunoSEQ assay was run. Only in-frame clones appear in the TCRdb table, and some are missing; sequencing was by immunoSEQ multiplex PCR. The sample comprises about 32,000 clones, 80% to 90% of which are singletons, and about 10% rests with the top ten. This specimen was unsorted PBMCs, taken 2.2 years after starting antiretroviral therapy. The receptors here all came from a man younger than 30 with HIV.

This sequence joins TRBV30 and TRBJ1-1; 7 bases agree with TRBD1. In germline, CDR1 is GTSNPN, CDR2 SVGIG (reference sequence). The length of the CDR3 is 13 residues. Trimming removed 1 base from V and 3 bases from J; junction bases left unmatched: 2. CDR3 protein: CAWSGQGDTEAFF. CDR3 nucleotides: TGTGCCTGGAGTGGCCAGGGGGACACTGAAGCTTTCTTT. The full variable domain, in which reference TRBV30 and TRBJ1-1 provide the parts outside the CDR3, is SQTIHQWPATLVQPVGSPLSLECTVEGTSNPNLYWYRQAAGRGLQLLFYSVGIGQISSEVPQNLSASRPQDRQFILSSKKLLLSDSGFYLCAWSGQGDTEAFFGQGTRLTVV.

The sample holds a few counts of this clone. The V call is TRBV13, the J call TRBJ2-6, with no clear D. Germline values: CDR1 PRHDT, CDR2 FYEKMQ (reference sequence). Trimming took 2 bases from V and 1 from J, leaving 6 bases between them. The CDR3 has 15 residues. The CDR3 region is CASSLISSGANVLTF. The CDR3 nucleotides read TGTGCCAGCAGCTTAATCAGTTCTGGGGCCAACGTCCTGACTTTC.

This chain joins TRBV6-5 and TRBJ1-2, with D unclear. Germline V gene lookup returns CDR1 MNHEY and CDR2 SVGAGI. V was clipped by 4 bases and J by 2 bases, with 8 bases between them. There are 13 residues in the CDR3. The CDR3 protein is CASSLRGNYGYTF. Written as DNA, the CDR3 is TGTGCCAGCAGTTTGCGCGGGAACTATGGCTACACCTTC.